The 29 T cell receptor beta chains below all came from one sample that was sequenced in a study of T cell changes during pregnancy in multiple sclerosis. Produced via immunoSEQ multiplex PCR; TCRdb's table is partial and in-frame only. The sample shows under 30,000 clones, just over 90% of them seen only once. Specimen: CD4+ T cells from peripheral blood mononuclear cells, collected after pregnancy. All receptors derive from a female donor with multiple sclerosis, enrolled in a pregnancy study.

The chain couples TRBV5-6 to TRBJ1-5, with no clear D. Germline V gene data show CDR1 as SGHDT and CDR2 as YYEEEE. The CDR3 is 12 amino acids. V shed 4 bases and J shed 7 bases, with 9 bases lying between them. The chain's CDR3 is CASSRRRQPQHF. In DNA form, the CDR3 reads TGTGCCAGCAGCCGCAGGCGCCAGCCCCAGCATTTT. Filled out from reference TRBV5-6 and TRBJ1-5, the complete variable domain reads DAGVTQSPTHLIKTRGQQVTLRCSPKSGHDTVSWYQQALGQGPQFIFQYYEEEERQRGNFPDRFSGHQFPNYSSELNVNALLLGDSALYLCASSRRRQPQHFGDGTRLSIL.

The rearrangement links TRBV5-6 to TRBJ1-1, with D possibly matching TRBD1 (5 bases). This CDR3 has 14 amino acids. Germline assignment: CDR1 SGHDT and CDR2 YYEEEE. Deletions cut 0 bases from V and 10 bases from J, with 16 bases between. This CDR3 reads CASSLASGQGAAFF. CDR3 DNA sequence: TGTGCCAGCAGCTTGGCCTCGGGTCAGGGTGCAGCTTTCTTT.

This sequence joins TRBV19 and TRBJ1-5, with 10 bases fitting TRBD1. V was clipped by 7 bases and J by 6 bases; unmatched bases: 15. Germline V gene data show CDR1 as LNHDA and CDR2 as SQIVND (reference sequence). The CDR3 totals 17 residues. DNA for the CDR3: TGTGCCAGTACGGAATGGATGCCGGGACAGGGGACTCAGCCCCAGCATTTT. Translation gives CASTEWMPGQGTQPQHF.

The rearrangement uses TRBV2 and TRBJ2-5, with 11 bases lining up with TRBD2. Trimming at V came to 6 bases and at J to 4 bases, leaving 10 bases not matched to a gene. The CDR3 spans 16 residues. CDR1 is SNHLY and CDR2 is FYNNEI in the germline V gene. The CDR3 loop is CASSPGLAGGGETQYF. The CDR3 coding sequence is TGTGCCAGCAGCCCTGGACTAGCGGGTGGGGGAGAGACCCAGTACTTC.

The rearrangement uses TRBV6-5 and TRBJ1-2; D gene unclear. CDR3 length: 15 amino acids. V lost 0 bases and J 2 bases, leaving 10 bases between the germline ends. Germline V gene lookup returns CDR1 MNHEY and CDR2 SVGAGI. CDR3 in amino acids: CASSYSIGANYGYTF. DNA of the CDR3: TGTGCCAGCAGTTACTCGATAGGAGCGAACTATGGCTACACCTTC.

The V gene is TRBV5-1, the J gene TRBJ2-6; a possible D gene is TRBD1 (5 bases). Trimming removed 2 bases from V and 0 bases from J, with 9 bases in between. Looked up from germline, CDR1 is SGHRS and CDR2 is YFSETQ. This CDR3 contains 16 residues. This CDR3 is CASSFDTGSGANVLTF. Here the CDR3 DNA reads TGCGCCAGCAGCTTCGATACAGGCTCTGGGGCCAACGTCCTGACTTTC.

This chain connects TRBV6-1 to TRBJ2-7, with 8 bases aligning to TRBD2. Germline CDR1 MNHNS, CDR2 SASEGT. The junction had 8 bases not matched to a gene; V was cut back by 6 bases and J by 4 bases. This CDR3 spans 14 amino acids. CDR3 in DNA: TGTGCCAGCAGGGAACCAGCGGGGGCTTACGAGCAGTACTTC. As protein: CASREPAGAYEQYF.

This chain uses TRBV7-9 with TRBJ2-1; TRBD1 matches 7 bases. The ends lost 5 bases at V and 5 bases at J; junction bases unmatched: 9. Looked up from germline, CDR1 is SEHNR and CDR2 is FQNEAQ (reference sequence). This CDR3 contains 15 residues. The CDR3, as DNA: TGTGCCAGCAGCCCCCACGGGACAGCCCACAATGAGCAGTTCTTC. This encodes CASSPHGTAHNEQFF.

V is TRBV6-1 and J is TRBJ2-7; 10 bases are shared with TRBD1. The germline V gene encodes CDR1 MNHNS and CDR2 SASEGT. The CDR3 sequence is 14 residues long. The trim removed 3 bases at V and 5 bases at J, leaving 4 bases unmatched. The CDR3: CASSDRDRGHEQYF. The CDR3 region has the DNA TGTGCCAGCAGTGACCGGGACAGGGGCCACGAGCAGTACTTC.

In its sample, this clone was seen once. V usage is TRBV2 and J usage is TRBJ2-7; TRBD1 agrees at 9 bases. The CDR3 is 15 amino acids. Germline V CDR1 and CDR2: SNHLY, FYNNEI. The V and J ends lost 1 base and 3 bases, in that order; junction bases with no gene match: 4. Here the CDR3 DNA reads TGTGCCAGCAGTGAAGGGGGACAGGGAATCTACGAGCAGTACTTC. Protein product: CASSEGGQGIYEQYF.

The chain links TRBV29-1 to TRBJ2-3, with D possibly being TRBD1 (6 bases). CDR3 length equals 13 residues. V lost 3 bases and J 2 bases, leaving 9 bases between the germline ends. Germline assignment: CDR1 SQVTM and CDR2 ANQGSEA. CDR3 region: CSVDGQPTDTQYF. CDR3 sequence (DNA): TGCAGCGTTGACGGACAGCCCACAGATACGCAGTATTTT.

The chain couples TRBV27 to TRBJ1-2; TRBD1 matches at 7 bases. The germline gives CDR1 MNHEY, CDR2 SMNVEV (reference sequence). The CDR3 runs 15 residues. V was clipped by 8 bases and J by 5 bases; unmatched bases: 14. The CDR3 region has the DNA TGTGCCAGCTCAGCGGACAGGTGGTATACTTATGGCTACACCTTC. This translates into CASSADRWYTYGYTF.

The chain joins TRBV7-9 to TRBJ2-1; D perhaps matches TRBD1 (5 bases). Looked up from germline, CDR1 is SEHNR and CDR2 is FQNEAQ (reference sequence). This CDR3 has 12 amino acids. Trimming removed 6 bases at V and 6 bases at J, with 9 bases between. As DNA, the CDR3 is TGTGCCAGCAGTCGCAGGGTCAATGAGCAGTTCTTC. This codes for CASSRRVNEQFF.

This chain uses TRBV6-1 with TRBJ2-7; the D is unclear. The CDR3 length is 14 residues. Germline CDR1 is MNHNS and CDR2 is SASEGT. V was trimmed by 7 bases and J by 0 bases, leaving 13 bases between them. The CDR3 loop is CASKINLGSYEQYF. The CDR3 DNA follows: TGTGCCAGCAAGATAAACCTCGGCTCCTACGAGCAGTACTTC.

The rearrangement uses TRBV29-1 and TRBJ2-7, with 7 bases identical to TRBD1. Germline V gives CDR1 SQVTM, CDR2 ANQGSEA. The CDR3 extends over 12 amino acids. V lost 6 bases, J lost 5 bases, and 7 bases stayed unmatched. CDR3: CSVATGVHEQYF. Written as DNA, the CDR3 is TGCAGCGTGGCAACAGGGGTACACGAGCAGTACTTC.

This chain connects TRBV4-1 to TRBJ2-7; TRBD1 aligns across 10 bases. Per germline, CDR1 MGHRA and CDR2 YSYEKL. This CDR3 contains 16 residues. V shed 0 bases, J shed 5 bases, and the junction held 7 bases outside the gene matches. This CDR3 is CASSQEWGQGRHEQYF. CDR3 bases: TGCGCCAGCAGCCAAGAATGGGGACAGGGGCGCCACGAGCAGTACTTC.

The chain employs TRBV9 and TRBJ2-2, with D maybe TRBD1 (5 bases). The CDR3 extends over 14 amino acids. Germline V gene lookup returns CDR1 SGDLS and CDR2 YYNGEE. V was pared by 7 bases and J by 1 base, with 11 bases between. The CDR3 loop reads CASRRQGNTGELFF. DNA of the CDR3: TGTGCCAGCCGTCGGCAGGGGAACACCGGGGAGCTGTTTTTT. Filled out from reference TRBV9 and TRBJ2-2, the complete variable domain reads DSGVTQTPKHLITATGQRVTLRCSPRSGDLSVYWYQQSLDQGLQFLIQYYNGEERAKGNILERFSAQQFPDLHSELNLSSLELGDSALYFCASRRQGNTGELFFGEGSRLTVL.

V is TRBV6-1 and J is TRBJ1-1; D ambiguous. Germline V gives CDR1 MNHNS, CDR2 SASEGT. This CDR3 has 11 residues. Trimming took 7 bases from V and 5 from J, leaving 8 bases between them. The chain's CDR3 is CASKEYTEAFF. DNA of the CDR3: TGTGCCAGCAAGGAGTATACTGAAGCTTTCTTT.

V gene TRBV2 combines with J gene TRBJ2-1, with 15 bases aligning to TRBD2. Germline CDR1 SNHLY, CDR2 FYNNEI. The CDR3 is 18 amino acids. The junction had 4 bases not matched to a gene; V was cut back by 3 bases and J by 1 base. CDR3 DNA: TGTGCCAGCAGTGAGGCGGGACTAGCGGGGGGATCCTACAATGAGCAGTTCTTC. Protein sequence: CASSEAGLAGGSYNEQFF.

The chain uses TRBV5-6 and TRBJ2-1, with 10 bases matching TRBD2. V shed 3 bases, J shed 2 bases, and the junction held 8 bases outside the gene matches. The CDR3 length is 17 residues. Germline CDR1 is SGHDT and CDR2 is YYEEEE. CDR3 DNA: TGTGCCAGCAGCTCGTCCGGGCTAGCGGGAGCCTACAATGAGCAGTTCTTC. Translated, it gives CASSSSGLAGAYNEQFF.

By sample fraction, this clone is medium-sized. The chain combines TRBV5-5 with TRBJ1-1; no clear D gene. Between the trimmed V and J ends, which lost 2 bases and 1 base, there was a span of 6 bases. From germline, CDR1 is SGHKS and CDR2 YYEKEE (reference sequence). The CDR3 contains 13 residues. CDR3 DNA: TGTGCCAGCAGCTTCCTCCCGAACACTGAAGCTTTCTTT. It translates to CASSFLPNTEAFF. The full variable domain, with the rest looked up from reference TRBV5-5 and TRBJ1-1, is DAGVTQSPTHLIKTRGQQVTLRCSPISGHKSVSWYQQVLGQGPQFIFQYYEKEERGRGNFPDRFSARQFPNYSSELNVNALLLGDSALYLCASSFLPNTEAFFGQGTRLTVV.

The chain employs TRBV6-5 and TRBJ1-1, with TRBD1 matching 7 bases. CDR1 MNHEY and CDR2 SVGAGI come from the germline V gene. J lost 7 bases, V lost 6 bases, and 2 bases had no gene match. This CDR3 spans 11 amino acids. DNA for the CDR3: TGTGCCAGCAGGGGGACAGTTGAAGCTTTCTTT. This gives the protein CASRGTVEAFF.

The V and J genes are TRBV7-2 and TRBJ2-7; 13 bases fit TRBD2. The CDR3 runs to 18 residues. Germline lookup yields CDR1 SGHTA and CDR2 FQGNSA. V lost 3 bases and J lost 3; bases outside the gene matches: 11. The CDR3 bases are TGTGCCAGCAGCTTCACTAGCGGGGGGGCCTTAGGTTTCTACGAGCAGTACTTC. This sequence encodes CASSFTSGGALGFYEQYF.

This chain connects TRBV4-2 to TRBJ1-4; 10 bases are shared with TRBD1. There are 15 residues in the CDR3. CDR1 and CDR2 (germline): LGHNA, YNFKEQ. V was pared by 0 bases and J by 7 bases, with 2 bases of the junction left unmatched. CDR3 in amino acids: CASSQDRDRGEKLFF. The CDR3 DNA reads TGTGCCAGCAGCCAAGATCGGGACAGGGGTGAAAAACTGTTTTTT.

The CDR3 sequence: CASSPTSGGDTEAFF. The CDR3 DNA sequence: TGTGCCAGCTCACCAACCAGTGGAGGGGACACTGAAGCTTTCTTT. J is TRBJ1-1 and V is TRBV18, with a possible D match to TRBD1 (5 bases). CDR3 length: 15 amino acids. Trimming removed 2 bases from V and 3 bases from J, with 13 bases in between. In germline, CDR1 is KGHSH, CDR2 LQKENI.

The chain is built from TRBV2 and TRBJ2-1, with D perhaps matching TRBD1 (5 bases). Per the germline V gene, CDR1 is SNHLY and CDR2 is FYNNEI. V was cut by 1 base and J by 0 bases, with 10 bases left in between. This CDR3 has 16 residues. The CDR3 sequence is CASSEEGISSYNEQFF. The DNA for the CDR3 is TGTGCCAGCAGTGAAGAGGGGATCAGCTCCTACAATGAGCAGTTCTTC. The variable domain in full, completed from reference TRBV2 and TRBJ2-1, reads EPEVTQTPSHQVTQMGQEVILRCVPISNHLYFYWYRQILGQKVEFLVSFYNNEISEKSEIFDDQFSVERPDGSNFTLKIRSTKLEDSAMYFCASSEEGISSYNEQFFGPGTRLTVL.

The rearrangement joins TRBV2 to TRBJ2-7, with 8 positions matching TRBD1. Germline V gene sequence: CDR1 SNHLY, CDR2 FYNNEI. Trimming removed 11 bases from V and 1 base from J; junction bases left unmatched: 7. CDR3 length: 13 amino acids. CDR3 loop: CASQGVGSYEQYF. In nucleotides, the CDR3 is TGTGCCTCACAGGGGGTCGGGTCCTACGAGCAGTACTTC.

The genes are TRBV2 and TRBJ2-5, with D tentatively TRBD1 (5 bases). Germline V CDR1 and CDR2: SNHLY, FYNNEI. The CDR3 is made up of 13 amino acids. V was pared by 3 bases and J by 12 bases, with 17 bases between. CDR3 nucleotides: TGTGCCAGCAGTGACAGGGTGAGGATAGAGGAGTACTTC. Protein product: CASSDRVRIEEYF.

The rearrangement uses TRBV7-9 and TRBJ1-2; D remains unclear. V was shortened by 0 bases and J by 6 bases, with 14 bases between the two germline ends. CDR1 SEHNR and CDR2 FQNEAQ come from the germline V gene (reference sequence). CDR3 length: 15 amino acids. CDR3 sequence reads: CASSLAGIQEDGYTF. The CDR3 DNA sequence: TGTGCCAGCAGCTTAGCAGGAATTCAGGAAGATGGCTACACCTTC.